Sequencing of this T cell receptor (beta chain) was carried out in a study of blood T cell repertoires in COVID-19. About the study: Samples came from the United States, Italy and Spain, spanning acute and convalescent COVID-19.

The CDR3 has 14 amino acids. Germline values: CDR1 MNHEY, CDR2 SVGAGI. The trim removed 8 bases at V and 2 bases at J, leaving 5 bases unmatched. Per the original methods: From reference gene primer amplification, estimates of nucleated cell counts were derived. Assay used: immunoSEQ multiplex PCR; TCRdb lists only in-frame clones, some missing. V and J calls and clone size are copied from that table; D and trimming were computed from the DNA. The sample shows 150,000 or so clones, around 78% of them seen only once. The chain has TRBV6-5 and TRBJ1-5; 8 nucleotides match TRBD1. Source material: peripheral blood. The origin of this receptor is an older man with acute or convalescent COVID-19. As DNA, the CDR3 is TGTGCCAGCCTACCGGGACAGGGCAATCAGCCCCAGCATTTT. Amino acids: CASLPGQGNQPQHF.